Included here is one TCR beta chain sequence, with context. The specificity of this receptor is unknown. Nothing much larger sits one base from this clone, and base qualities are not available. Participants in the prospective study were aged about 18 to 95 years, lived in under 30 United States geographic areas, and enrolled through a virtual design. In the prospective study, cohorts were assigned on the basis of participant-reported clinical history obtained from a screening survey and a study questionnaire. Recovered participants in ImmuneRACE Cohort 3 were defined as having two consecutive negative NP/OP PCR tests, clearance from a healthcare professional, or resolution of symptoms. Mobile phlebotomists in the prospective study collected whole blood, serum and a nasopharyngeal or oropharyngeal swab from every participant. Prospective study participants could optionally give additional blood draws and questionnaires over an approximately two-month period. Before DNA extraction, prospective study blood samples were shipped either frozen or at room temperature.

The sample is drawn from a study of blood T cell repertoires in COVID-19 (dated by TCRdb to 2018 to 2021). A note on the overall study: Collaborator samples came from the United States, Italy and Spain and covered acute and convalescent phases of COVID-19. The material from the prospective study consisted of cDNA or gDNA derived from T cells, B-cell-depleted T cells, or PBMCs. Deeply sampled blood TCRbeta repertoires from subjects exposed to, actively infected with, or recovered from COVID-19 were included in the dataset. The repertoires were released in a freely available public database meant as a resource for research on the immune response to SARS-CoV-2. The samples were drawn from the first 160 participants of the ongoing ImmuneRACE study and from more than 1,000 subjects provided by 6 global collaborators. Nearly every sample came with metadata listing a de-identified subject ID, COVID-19 status, age in years and sex. Where available, HLA class I and class II types were obtained from metadata supplied by the sample provider rather than from assay-based typing. General findings and caveats noted by the study authors: How much clinical and demographic metadata was included differed by source and by participant, and the metadata was provided uncurated.

The CDR3, cysteine through phenylalanine, is 16 amino acids long. The only DNA kept is the CDR3, 48 bases in frame from the first base. The germline ends are 20 bases apart after V is trimmed by 2 bases and J by 9 bases. The germline V gene specifies MGHRA as CDR1 and YSYEKL as CDR2. TCRbeta CDR3 regions were amplified from genomic DNA by means of the immunoSEQ Assay, a bias-controlled multiplex PCR. The published analysis was carried out like this. Within the assay, amplification of reference gene primers was used to estimate how many nucleated cells each sample contained. To quantify the absolute abundance of each unique TCRbeta CDR3 rearrangement, sequence reads were collapsed and filtered. For each sample, productive Simpson clonality was calculated as the square root of Simpson's diversity index across productive rearrangements. This is the immuneACCESS table as TCRdb keeps it, with only in-frame sequences that have V and J called. A part of the clones is gone; compared with another copy, unresolved V genes explain less than half, and the rest is unexplained. D and trimming come from the DNA, and the V and J calls and clone size come from that table. This sample is represented by around 390,000 clones; about 83% of them were singletons. Of the sample, around 10% is held by the ten largest clones.

Sample: PBMCs or T cells enriched from blood (not recorded which). The chain links TRBV4-1 with TRBJ2-1, and the D gene may be TRBD2, 6 bases matching. The sequence came from a woman aged 45-65 years who had recovered from COVID-19. The DNA is as follows: TGCGCCAGCAGCCAAATGGGGGGTCGAGCCGGGGGTGAGCAGTTCTTC. This sequence encodes CASSQMGGRAGGEQFF.